This is a list of T cell receptor beta chains from one sample in a study of blood T cell repertoires in COVID-19. The repertoire was sequenced with immunoSEQ multiplex PCR; TCRdb's copy has only in-frame clones and lacks some. The sample holds around 390,000 clones, roughly 89% seen once. What was sequenced was PBMCs or T cells enriched from blood (not recorded which). The origin of the receptors is a woman between 50 and 59 years old who had recovered from COVID-19. Each CDR3 is given with its conserved first and last residue. A D gene is named only where the DNA matches it firmly. Only part of the rows carry a size: once, few, many, or a class if the clone is expanded.

j_call d_call clone_size v_call cdr3_nt cdr3_aa
TRBJ1-1 TRBD1 - TRBV7-9 TGTGCCAGCACCCGGACAGGAATGAACACTGAAGCTTTCTTT CASTRTGMNTEAFF
TRBJ2-3 TRBD2 - TRBV7-3 TGTGCCAGCAGCTCCCAGACAGGGTATAGACTAGCGGGGGGCGCAGATACGCAGTATTTT CASSSQTGYRLAGGADTQYF
TRBJ1-5 - - TRBV20-1 TGCAGTGCTAGTGGTTGGGCAGGGGATCAGCCCCAGCATTTT CSASGWAGDQPQHF
TRBJ1-1 TRBD1 once TRBV6-5 TGTGCCAGCAGCTCTTTCGGACAGGCTCTCTTT CASSSFGQALF
TRBJ1-2 TRBD1 - TRBV7-9 TGTGCCAGCAGCCTTACCGGGACAGAGGGCGATGGCTACACCTTC CASSLTGTEGDGYTF
TRBJ1-6 TRBD1 - TRBV2 TGTGCCAGCACTCGACAGGGAGGTGATTCACCCCTCCACTTT CASTRQGGDSPLHF
TRBJ2-3 TRBD2 - TRBV9 TGTGCCAGCAGCGTAACTAGCGGGAGATGGGATACGCAGTATTTT CASSVTSGRWDTQYF
TRBJ2-1 - - TRBV6-5 TGTGCCAGCAGTTACTCAGGGGGAGAGCAGTTCTTC CASSYSGGEQFF
TRBJ2-3 TRBD1 - TRBV27 TGTGCCATACGCCGGGACAGGTACACAGATACGCAGTATTTT CAIRRDRYTDTQYF
TRBJ1-1 - - TRBV6-5 TGTGCCAGCAGTATTCGGGGGGAGAACACTGAAGCTTTCTTT CASSIRGENTEAFF
TRBJ2-1 - - TRBV5-6 TGTGCCAGCAGCTTCCAGGGGAGCTCCTACAATGAGCAGTTCTTC CASSFQGSSYNEQFF
TRBJ1-5 - - TRBV3-1/TRBV3-2 TGTGCCAGCAGCCAAGATAGGGGGACCCAGCCCCAGCATTTT CASSQDRGTQPQHF
TRBJ2-3 TRBD2 - TRBV4-2 TGTGCCAGCAGTCGTGATACACTGACTAGCGGGGGGCCCACAGATACGCAGTATTTT CASSRDTLTSGGPTDTQYF
TRBJ1-3 TRBD1 - TRBV29-1 TGCAGCGTGGCCCCGGACAGGAACTCTGGAAACACCATATATTTT CSVAPDRNSGNTIYF
TRBJ2-7 - - TRBV4-2 TGTGCCAGCAGCCAAGACTCCCCTCCGTTGGGCCCAAGCTACGAGCAGTACTTC CASSQDSPPLGPSYEQYF
TRBJ1-6 - - TRBV19 TGTGCCAGTAGTGCCACAGGGAATTCACCCCTCCACTTT CASSATGNSPLHF
TRBJ2-7 - - TRBV5-6 TGTGCCAGCAGATACCAATTGTGGGATAGCGGAAACTACGAGCAGTACTTC CASRYQLWDSGNYEQYF
TRBJ1-5 TRBD1 - TRBV19 TGTGCCAGTACCGGGACAGGGGCCGGTGGCAATCAGCCCCAGCATTTT CASTGTGAGGNQPQHF
TRBJ2-1 TRBD2 - TRBV29-1 TGCAGCGTTGACGGACTAGCGGGGGATTATGAGCAGTTCTTC CSVDGLAGDYEQFF
TRBJ1-5 - - TRBV27 TGTGCCAGCAGTAATTATTTTAGGACAAGCGATCAGCCCCAGCATTTT CASSNYFRTSDQPQHF
TRBJ1-2 - - TRBV6-5 TGTGCCAGCAGTTACCGGGGTGGCTATGGCTACACCTTC CASSYRGGYGYTF
TRBJ1-3 - - TRBV28 TGTGCCAGCACCCCCGGCGGGGCCGGCTTTGGAAACACCATATATTTT CASTPGGAGFGNTIYF
TRBJ1-1 TRBD1 - TRBV27 TGTGCCAGCAGGCCCGGGCAGGGGGTTACGACTGAAGCTTTCTTT CASRPGQGVTTEAFF
TRBJ2-1 - - TRBV12-3/TRBV12-4 TGTGCCAGCAGTTTAATGGGCGTGGAGCAGTTCTTC CASSLMGVEQFF
TRBJ1-6 TRBD1 - TRBV6-2/TRBV6-3 TGTGCCAGCAGTCTCCCCCGAGACAGGGGACGTTCACCCCTCCACTTT CASSLPRDRGRSPLHF
TRBJ1-4 - - TRBV23-1 TGCGCCAGAAGAGTCGCGACAGCAACTAATGAAAAACTGTTTTTT CARRVATATNEKLFF
TRBJ2-2 - - TRBV6-5 TGTGCCACAGGGAGGTGGTACACCGGGGAGCTGTTTTTT CATGRWYTGELFF
TRBJ1-3 - - TRBV10-3 TGTGCCATCAGTCGGGAGTTGCGGCGAAACACCATATATTTT CAISRELRRNTIYF
TRBJ2-3 TRBD1 - TRBV9 TGTGCCAGCAGCTTCACGGGACAGCCAAGCACAGATACGCAGTATTTT CASSFTGQPSTDTQYF
TRBJ2-1 - - TRBV7-3 TGTGCCAGCAGCTTCGGGGGTAACAATGAGCAGTTCTTC CASSFGGNNEQFF
TRBJ2-3 TRBD2 - TRBV7-2 TGTGCCAGCAGCTTTTTTTTAGCGGGGGGGCCGGGAGCAGATACGCAGTATTTT CASSFFLAGGPGADTQYF
TRBJ2-3 TRBD2 - TRBV24-1 TGTGCCACCAGTGATGGGGGGGTGGATACGCAGTATTTT CATSDGGVDTQYF
TRBJ2-5 - - TRBV6-2/TRBV6-3 TGTGCCAGCAGTACGGTGGGGCCCGCCCAGTACTTC CASSTVGPAQYF
TRBJ1-2 - - TRBV11-1 TGTGCCAGCAGCCCGTCGGGGGGTCGGGTTGGCTACACCTTC CASSPSGGRVGYTF
TRBJ1-5 TRBD1 - TRBV5-1 TGCGCCAGCAGCTTGGGCCGGACAGGGGCCCCCCAGCATTTT CASSLGRTGAPQHF
TRBJ1-4 - - TRBV2 TGTGCCAGCAGCCTCGGGTGGGAAAAACTGTTTTTT CASSLGWEKLFF
TRBJ2-1 - once TRBV27 TGTGCCACCTTAGATCGTTCAAACAATGAGCAGTTCTTC CATLDRSNNEQFF
TRBJ1-2 - - TRBV6-1 TGTGCCAGCAGTGACGGGGTCGGGGGCTATGGCTACACCTTC CASSDGVGGYGYTF
TRBJ2-2 - - TRBV7-9 TGTGCCAGCAGCGACTACAGGGTCGTGGACACCGGGGAGCTGTTTTTT CASSDYRVVDTGELFF
TRBJ2-3 - - TRBV19 TGTGCCAGTAGTATAGGCGGGTATACGCAGTATTTT CASSIGGYTQYF
TRBJ1-2 - - TRBV6-2/TRBV6-3 TGTGCCAGCAGTTCGACGGACTGGGAACCTTATGGCTACACCTTC CASSSTDWEPYGYTF
TRBJ1-1 TRBD1 - TRBV18 TGTGCCAGCTCCCAGGACAGGGGCCCCACTGAAGCTTTCTTT CASSQDRGPTEAFF
TRBJ2-7 TRBD1 few TRBV27 TGTGCCAGCAGTGCCAGGGGGTCCTACGAGCAGTACTTC CASSARGSYEQYF
TRBJ2-7 TRBD2 - TRBV4-1 TGCGCCAGCAGCCAAGGGGGGGGTCCCTACGAGCAGTACTTC CASSQGGGPYEQYF
TRBJ1-1 - - TRBV19 TGTGCCAGTAAACCATTCGAAGGGGGGGCTGAAGCTTTCTTT CASKPFEGGAEAFF
TRBJ1-1 TRBD1 - TRBV5-6 TGTGCCAGCAGCTTGGGACGCAGGGGGCTAGAAGCTTTCTTT CASSLGRRGLEAFF
TRBJ1-6 - - TRBV2 TGTGCCAGCAGTACAACAGGGAGCTCCTATAATTCACCCCTCCACTTT CASSTTGSSYNSPLHF
TRBJ2-3 TRBD2 - TRBV6-5 TGTGCCAGCAGTTACATCGGGGGGGCCCCAGATACGCAGTATTTT CASSYIGGAPDTQYF
TRBJ2-6 TRBD1 - TRBV7-9 TGTGCCAGCAGCTTAACAGGGGCCCTCTCTGGGGCCAACGTCCTGACTTTC CASSLTGALSGANVLTF